The sequence of this T cell receptor (beta chain) was determined in a study of early T cells in non-severe SARS-CoV-2 infection (dated by TCRdb to the early 2020s). Study-level background: Bulk RNA from unsorted whole blood was used for TCR sequencing, so alpha and beta chains could not be paired. Paper-wide results and their limitations: VDJdb matching was skewed toward anti-spike CD8 responses and likely underestimated virus-specific expansions, missing private and CD4 specificities.

With respect to this clonotype: Its antigen remains undetermined. The record has no base qualities; no much larger clone is one base away.

The library was generated by 5' RACE. Sequenced on a NextSeq 500. In the TCR library protocol, unique molecular identifiers were attached to individual cDNA molecules to correct for PCR bias and sequencing error. Sequencing covered both TCR alpha and beta chains, and within each sample the abundances of alpha and beta sequences were tightly co-correlated. On the authors' methods: Decombinator V4 was used to perform V gene, J gene and CDR3 annotation of TCR sequences. Expanded TCRs were defined as changing significantly between any two time points under a Poisson model with p below 0.0001. TCR abundances were normalised to the total number of TCRs sequenced per sample and were expressed as counts per million. MAIT TCRs were defined by TRAV1-2 paired with TRAJ12, TRAJ20 or TRAJ33, and iNKT TCRs by TRAV10 paired with TRAJ18. VDJdb, accessed 1 November 2021, was searched for CMV, EBV and SARS-CoV-2 annotated TCRs, with TCRs annotated for multiple antigens excluded. TCRdb ran its own pipeline on the public reads, namely fastp trimming at Q25 and MiXCR clone calling, and kept in-frame beta chains. A single entry per CDR3 protein holds the most common genes and DNA from its merged rows. TCRdb's processing, not the authors', yielded these V and J calls. Counted in this sample were some 64,000 distinct CDR3 sequences; about 13% of them appeared once. The ten largest clones represent 8% to 10% of the sample.

CDR1 is given as SGHTA and CDR2 as FQGNSA, both from the germline V gene. From the cysteine up to the phenylalanine, the CDR3 has a length of 16 residues. The read is trimmed to its CDR3 DNA, 48 bases read in frame from base 1. Unmatched junction bases come to 4, with V trimmed by 2 bases and J by 2 bases. The study was a case-control design nested within a healthcare worker cohort in London, UK, with weekly nasopharyngeal swab PCR tests and blood sampling. Healthcare workers were enrolled in the week of the UK lockdown, from 23 to 31 March 2020, and were followed every week for up to 16 weeks. The chain joins TRBV7-2 to TRBJ2-1, with 9 bases aligning to TRBD2. The sequence was collected from an adult who was a healthcare worker with PCR-confirmed SARS-CoV-2 infection or an uninfected control (not recorded which). Sequenced input: whole blood. This receptor has the CDR3 CASSLYSGRTYNEQFF. The DNA sequence is TGTGCCAGCAGCTTATATAGCGGGAGAACCTACAATGAGCAGTTCTTC. Where the CDR3 stops, the reference TRBV7-2 and TRBJ2-1 genes take over; the full variable domain is GAGVSQSPSNKVTEKGKDVELRCDPISGHTALYWYRQSLGQGLEFLIYFQGNSAPDKSGLPSDRFSAERTGGSVSTLTIQRTQQEDSAVYLCASSLYSGRTYNEQFFGPGTRLTVL.